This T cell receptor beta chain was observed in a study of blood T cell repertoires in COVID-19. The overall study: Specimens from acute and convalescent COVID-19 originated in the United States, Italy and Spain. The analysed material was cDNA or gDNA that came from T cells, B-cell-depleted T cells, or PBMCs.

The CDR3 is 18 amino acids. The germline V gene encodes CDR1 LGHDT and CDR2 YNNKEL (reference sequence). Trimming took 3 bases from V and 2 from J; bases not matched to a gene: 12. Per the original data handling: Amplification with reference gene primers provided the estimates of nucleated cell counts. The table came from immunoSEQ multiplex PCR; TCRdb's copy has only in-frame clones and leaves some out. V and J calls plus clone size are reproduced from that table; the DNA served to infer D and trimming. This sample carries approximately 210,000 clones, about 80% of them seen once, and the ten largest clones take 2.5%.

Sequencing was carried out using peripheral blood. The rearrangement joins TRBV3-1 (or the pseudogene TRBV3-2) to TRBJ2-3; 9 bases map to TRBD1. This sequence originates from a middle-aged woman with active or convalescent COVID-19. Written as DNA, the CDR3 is TGTGCCAGCAGCCATCCAGGGACAGGGAGGGGACACACAGATACGCAGTATTTT. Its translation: CASSHPGTGRGHTDTQYF.